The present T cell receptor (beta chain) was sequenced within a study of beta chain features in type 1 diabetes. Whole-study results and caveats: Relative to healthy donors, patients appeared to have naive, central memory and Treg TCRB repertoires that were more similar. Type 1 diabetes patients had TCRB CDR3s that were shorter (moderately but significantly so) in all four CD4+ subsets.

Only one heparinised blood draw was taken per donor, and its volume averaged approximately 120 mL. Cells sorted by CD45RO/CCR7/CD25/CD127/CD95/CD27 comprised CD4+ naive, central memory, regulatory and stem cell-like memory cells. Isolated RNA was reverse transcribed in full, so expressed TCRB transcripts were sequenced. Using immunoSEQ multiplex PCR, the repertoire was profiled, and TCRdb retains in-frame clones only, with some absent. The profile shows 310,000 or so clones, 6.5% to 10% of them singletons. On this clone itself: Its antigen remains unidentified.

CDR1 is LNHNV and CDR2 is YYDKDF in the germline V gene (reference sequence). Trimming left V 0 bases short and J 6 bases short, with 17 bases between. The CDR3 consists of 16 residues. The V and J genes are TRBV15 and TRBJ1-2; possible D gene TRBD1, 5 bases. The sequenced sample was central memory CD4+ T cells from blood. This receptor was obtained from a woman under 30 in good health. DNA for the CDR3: TGTGCCACCAGCAGAGACACTCGTAGACAGCTGAATGGCTACACCTTC. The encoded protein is CATSRDTRRQLNGYTF.